This T cell receptor (beta chain) was recorded in a study of T cell responses to AZD1222 COVID-19 vaccine. Study-level findings and limits: Dominant CD4 TCR responses targeted spike regions 160-218 and 743-854.

Clones were read by immunoSEQ multiplex PCR, and TCRdb kept only the in-frame ones, dropping some. This table has about 150,000 clones, 75% to 95% appearing once. As for this clone: Its target is not known.

Germline values: CDR1 LNHDA, CDR2 SQIVND (reference sequence). The CDR3 runs to 13 residues. V was clipped by 9 bases and J by 5 bases, with 14 bases between them. The V gene is TRBV19, the J gene TRBJ2-1; D is perhaps TRBD1 or TRBD2 (5 bases each). This TCR was sampled from an adult who received the AZD1222 COVID-19 vaccine. Sequenced here: peripheral blood, sampled 28 days after the second AZD1222 dose. The CDR3 loop is CASTGPFHNEQFF. The CDR3 DNA sequence: TGTGCCAGCACGGGACCGTTCCACAATGAGCAGTTCTTC.